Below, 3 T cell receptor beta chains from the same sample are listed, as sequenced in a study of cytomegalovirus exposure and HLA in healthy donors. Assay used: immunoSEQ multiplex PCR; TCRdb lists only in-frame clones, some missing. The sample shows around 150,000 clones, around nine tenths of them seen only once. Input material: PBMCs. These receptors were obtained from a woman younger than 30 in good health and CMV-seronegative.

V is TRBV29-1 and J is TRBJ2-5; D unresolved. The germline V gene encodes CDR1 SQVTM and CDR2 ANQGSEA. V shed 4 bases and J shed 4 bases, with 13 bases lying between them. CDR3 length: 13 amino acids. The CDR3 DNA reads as TGCAGCGTTGCCTCAGACTCGCCAGAGACCCAGTACTTC. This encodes CSVASDSPETQYF.

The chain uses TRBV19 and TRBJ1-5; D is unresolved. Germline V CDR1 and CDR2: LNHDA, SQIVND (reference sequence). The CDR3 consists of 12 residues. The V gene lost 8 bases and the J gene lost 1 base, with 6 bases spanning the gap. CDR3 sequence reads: CASGRSNQPQHF. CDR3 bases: TGTGCCAGTGGGAGGAGCAATCAGCCCCAGCATTTT.

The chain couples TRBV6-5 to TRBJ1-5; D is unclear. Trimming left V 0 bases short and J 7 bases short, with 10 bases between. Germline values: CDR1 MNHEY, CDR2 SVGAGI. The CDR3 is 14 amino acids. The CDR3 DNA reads TGTGCCAGCAGTTACTCACGAGGGTCCCAGCCCCAGCATTTT. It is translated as CASSYSRGSQPQHF.